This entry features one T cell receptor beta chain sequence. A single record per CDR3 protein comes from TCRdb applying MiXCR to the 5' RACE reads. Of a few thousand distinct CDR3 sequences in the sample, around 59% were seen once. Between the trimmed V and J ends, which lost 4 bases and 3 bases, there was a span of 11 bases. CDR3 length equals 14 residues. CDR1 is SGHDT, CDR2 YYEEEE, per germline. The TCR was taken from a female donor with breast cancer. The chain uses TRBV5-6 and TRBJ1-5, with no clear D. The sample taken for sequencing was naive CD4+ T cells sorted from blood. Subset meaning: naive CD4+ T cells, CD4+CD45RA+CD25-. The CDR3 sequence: CASSQGRVNQPQHF. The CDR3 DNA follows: TGTGCCAGCAGCCAAGGACGGGTCAATCAGCCCCAGCATTTT.